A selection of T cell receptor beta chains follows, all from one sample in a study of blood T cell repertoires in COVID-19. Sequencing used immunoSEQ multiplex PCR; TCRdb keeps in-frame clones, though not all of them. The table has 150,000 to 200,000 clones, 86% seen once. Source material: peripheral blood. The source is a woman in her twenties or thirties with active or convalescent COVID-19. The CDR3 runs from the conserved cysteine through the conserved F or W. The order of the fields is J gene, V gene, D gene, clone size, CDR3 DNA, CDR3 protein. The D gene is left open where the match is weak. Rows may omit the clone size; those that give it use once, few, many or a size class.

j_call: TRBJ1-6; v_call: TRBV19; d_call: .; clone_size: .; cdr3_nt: TGTGCCAGTAGAAATACGGGGAATTCACCCCTCCACTTT; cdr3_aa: CASRNTGNSPLHF
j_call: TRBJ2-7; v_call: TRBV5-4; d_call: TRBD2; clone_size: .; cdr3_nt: TGTGCCAGCAGCTTGTCTCCTAGCGGAGAGTACGAGCAGTACTTC; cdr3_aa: CASSLSPSGEYEQYF
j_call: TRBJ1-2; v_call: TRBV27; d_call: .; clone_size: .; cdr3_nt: TGTGCCAGCAGTTTTTCGGGGGGCAGCTATGGCTACACCTTC; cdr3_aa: CASSFSGGSYGYTF
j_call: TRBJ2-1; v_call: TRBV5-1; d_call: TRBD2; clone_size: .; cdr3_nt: TGCGCCAGCAGCTTGGCTCTAGCGGGGAGGGGGAACTACAATGAGCAGTTCTTC; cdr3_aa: CASSLALAGRGNYNEQFF
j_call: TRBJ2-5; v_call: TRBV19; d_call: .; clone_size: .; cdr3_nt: TGTGCCAGTAGTATCAACAGACAAGAGACCCAGTACTTC; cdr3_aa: CASSINRQETQYF
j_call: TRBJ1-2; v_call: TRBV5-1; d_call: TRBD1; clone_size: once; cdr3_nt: TGCGCCAGCAGCTGGGGGACAGATAATGGCTACACCTTC; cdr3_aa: CASSWGTDNGYTF
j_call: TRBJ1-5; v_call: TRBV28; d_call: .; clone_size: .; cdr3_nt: TGTGCCAGCAGTTTATCCGACAGTATCAATCAGCCCCAGCATTTT; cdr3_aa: CASSLSDSINQPQHF
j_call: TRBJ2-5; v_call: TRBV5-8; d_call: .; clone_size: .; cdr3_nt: TGTGCCAGCAGCTTGGGTCCAGCGGGTCAAGAGACCCAGTACTTC; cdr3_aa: CASSLGPAGQETQYF
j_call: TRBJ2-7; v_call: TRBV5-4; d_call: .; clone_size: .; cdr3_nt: TGTGCCAGCAGCCGCGCGCACGGGGTACCCACCTACGAGCAGTACTTC; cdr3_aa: CASSRAHGVPTYEQYF
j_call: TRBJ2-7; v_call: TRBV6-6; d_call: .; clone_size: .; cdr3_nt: TGTGCCAGCAGCCAACCCCGGCAGGCAATAACCTACGAGCAGTACTTC; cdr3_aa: CASSQPRQAITYEQYF
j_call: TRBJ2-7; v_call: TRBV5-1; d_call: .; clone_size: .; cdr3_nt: TGCGCCAGCAGCTCCTACAGGGACGAGCAGTACTTC; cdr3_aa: CASSSYRDEQYF
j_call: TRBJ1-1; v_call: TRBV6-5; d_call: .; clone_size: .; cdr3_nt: TGTGCCAGCAGGCAGGGGATCGGGAACACTGAAGCTTTCTTT; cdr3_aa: CASRQGIGNTEAFF
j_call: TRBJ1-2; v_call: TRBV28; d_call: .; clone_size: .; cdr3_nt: TGTGCCAGCAGTCCGGACAGCTCTAACTATGGCTACACCTTC; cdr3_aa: CASSPDSSNYGYTF
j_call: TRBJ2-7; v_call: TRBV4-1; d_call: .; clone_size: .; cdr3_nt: TGCGCCAGCAGCCAAGATCCCTATTCTCCCTACGAGCAGTACTTC; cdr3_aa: CASSQDPYSPYEQYF
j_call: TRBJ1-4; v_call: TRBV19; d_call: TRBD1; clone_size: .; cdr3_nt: TGTGCCAGTAGTTTCCGGGACAGGGATTTTAAAAAACTGTTTTTT; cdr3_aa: CASSFRDRDFKKLFF
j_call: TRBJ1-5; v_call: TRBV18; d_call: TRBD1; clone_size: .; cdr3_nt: TGTGCCAGCTCTCCCACAGGGGGCCCTCAGCCCCAGCATTTT; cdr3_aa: CASSPTGGPQPQHF
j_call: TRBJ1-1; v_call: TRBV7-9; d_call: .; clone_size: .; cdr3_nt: TGTGCCAGCAGCCCTGCGTTGCGGGTACCGAACACTGAAGCTTTCTTT; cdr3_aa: CASSPALRVPNTEAFF
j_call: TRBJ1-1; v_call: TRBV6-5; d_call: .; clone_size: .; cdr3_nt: TGTGCCAGCAGACAAGGAGGCACTGAAGCTTTCTTT; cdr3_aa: CASRQGGTEAFF
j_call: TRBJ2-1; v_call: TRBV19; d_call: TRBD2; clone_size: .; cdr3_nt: TGTGCCAGTAGCACAGCCTCCCTCGGGAGGGGTGGCTACAATGAGCAGTTCTTC; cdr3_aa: CASSTASLGRGGYNEQFF
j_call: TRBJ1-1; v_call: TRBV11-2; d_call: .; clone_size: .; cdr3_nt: TGTGCCAGCAGCTTCAGGGGAGCACAGAACACTGAAGCTTTCTTT; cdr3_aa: CASSFRGAQNTEAFF
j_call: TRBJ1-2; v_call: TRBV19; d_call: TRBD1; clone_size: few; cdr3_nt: TGTGCCACAATAAGGACAGGGAACAGTCGATATGGCTACACCTTC; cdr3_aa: CATIRTGNSRYGYTF
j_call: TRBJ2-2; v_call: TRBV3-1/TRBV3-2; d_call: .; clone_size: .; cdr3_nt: TGTGCCAGCAGCCAAGGGTACGGAGTGACCAATACCGGGGAGCTGTTTTTT; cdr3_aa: CASSQGYGVTNTGELFF
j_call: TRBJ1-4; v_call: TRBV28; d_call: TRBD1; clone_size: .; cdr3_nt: TGTGCCAGCAGTACACCGGGACAGGGGGCAACTAATGAAAAACTGTTTTTT; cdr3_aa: CASSTPGQGATNEKLFF
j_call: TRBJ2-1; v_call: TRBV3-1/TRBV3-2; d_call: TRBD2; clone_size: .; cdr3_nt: TGTGCCAGCAGCCAATCCGGCGCGGGGGGGAATGAGCAGTTCTTC; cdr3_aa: CASSQSGAGGNEQFF
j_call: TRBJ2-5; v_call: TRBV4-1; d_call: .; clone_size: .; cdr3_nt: TGCGCCAGCAGCAAGACCGTAGCGGTGGGCGGAGAGACCCAGTACTTC; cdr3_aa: CASSKTVAVGGETQYF
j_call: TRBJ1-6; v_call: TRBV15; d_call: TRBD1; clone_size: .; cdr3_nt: TGTGCCACCAGTTCCCGACAGGGTTTGTCCCTCCACTTT; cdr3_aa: CATSSRQGLSLHF
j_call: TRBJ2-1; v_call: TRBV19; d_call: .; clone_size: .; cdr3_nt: TGTGCCAGTAGTCTGCTAGTGGGCAATGAGCAGTTCTTC; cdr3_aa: CASSLLVGNEQFF
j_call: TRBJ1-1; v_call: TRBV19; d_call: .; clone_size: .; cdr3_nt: TGTGCCAGTATTGGCAGGCTGAACACTGAAGCTTTCTTT; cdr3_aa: CASIGRLNTEAFF
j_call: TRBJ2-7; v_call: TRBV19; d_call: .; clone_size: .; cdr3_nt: TGTGCCAGTAGTCAGGGGCAGGGATACGAGCAGTACTTC; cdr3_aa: CASSQGQGYEQYF
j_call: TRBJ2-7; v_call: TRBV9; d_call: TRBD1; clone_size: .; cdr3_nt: TGTGCCAGCAGCGAGGGGACAGCCACTTCTGAAGAGCAGTACTTC; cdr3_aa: CASSEGTATSEEQYF
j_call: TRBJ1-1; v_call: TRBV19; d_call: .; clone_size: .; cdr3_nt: TGTGCCAGTACTTTCGGACAGAGGGCCATGAACACTGAAGCTTTCTTT; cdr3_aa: CASTFGQRAMNTEAFF
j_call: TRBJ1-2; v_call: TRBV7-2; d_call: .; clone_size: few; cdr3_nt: TGTGCCAGCACCTCCTCCGGGACTTTAAGTGGCTACACCTTC; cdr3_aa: CASTSSGTLSGYTF
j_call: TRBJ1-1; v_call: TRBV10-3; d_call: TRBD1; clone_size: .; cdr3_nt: TGTGCCATCAGTGAGTCTACTGCTTGGGACAGGGGGCGTCGGACTGAAGCTTTCTTT; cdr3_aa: CAISESTAWDRGRRTEAFF
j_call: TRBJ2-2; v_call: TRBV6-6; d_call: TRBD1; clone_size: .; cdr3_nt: TGTGCCAGCAGTTCTAGGGGGCAGAGGGAGCTGTTTTTT; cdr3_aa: CASSSRGQRELFF
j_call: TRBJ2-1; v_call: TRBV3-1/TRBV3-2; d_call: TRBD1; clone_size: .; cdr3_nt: TGTGCCAGCAGCGAATACGGGACAGTCAATGAGCAGTTCTTC; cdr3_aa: CASSEYGTVNEQFF